These 24 T cell receptor beta chains originate from one sample sequenced in a study of identical twins. Using its own MiXCR run on the 5' RACE reads, TCRdb lists one record per CDR3 protein. Here the sample spans 420,000 or so distinct CDR3 sequences, 15% to 20% being singletons. Sequencing was carried out using naive T cells sorted from blood. The origin of the receptors is a man in his fifties in good health.

The sample holds one count of this clonotype. A clone one base away is much larger, so this may be a read error. The chain couples TRBV20-1 to TRBJ2-3; a weak D match, TRBD1 (5 bases). In germline, CDR1 is DFQATT, CDR2 SNEGSKA (reference sequence). CDR3 size: 13 residues. V lost 2 bases and J lost 6, with 12 bases in between. In nucleotides, the CDR3 is TGCAGTGCTAGAAAAGCTGGGGCGGATACGCAGTATTTT. Its translation: CSARKAGADTQYF.

This clonotype was observed a few times. This rearrangement joins TRBV4-2 to TRBJ1-2; D is unresolved. Germline V lookup: CDR1 LGHNA, CDR2 YNFKEQ. Trimming removed 0 bases at V and 10 bases at J, with 12 bases between. The CDR3 totals 13 residues. CDR3: CASSQDYSWDYTF. In DNA, the CDR3 is TGTGCCAGCAGCCAAGATTATAGTTGGGACTACACCTTC.

This clonotype was seen at least ten times. For the CDR3, the DNA is TGTGCCAGCAGCATGGGGGCCCTGAACACTGAAGCTTTCTTT. Translated, it gives CASSMGALNTEAFF. The rearrangement uses TRBV4-2 and TRBJ1-1, with D possibly TRBD1 on 6 matching bases. This CDR3 is 14 amino acids long. CDR1 and CDR2 from the germline V gene are LGHNA and YNFKEQ. Trimming cost V 5 bases and J 0 bases, with 10 bases left between them.

V is TRBV6-1 and J is TRBJ1-6; D gene unclear. The CDR3 is 16 amino acids. Per germline, CDR1 MNHNS and CDR2 SASEGT. Trimming took off 6 bases at V and 3 bases at J, with 15 bases between the two ends. CDR3 bases: TGTGCCAGCAGCGTCGAGGCCGGCTTCTATAATTCACCCCTCCACTTT. Residues: CASSVEAGFYNSPLHF.

This clonotype was seen a handful of times. The V and J genes are TRBV11-1 and TRBJ2-1, with 14 positions matching TRBD2. CDR1 and CDR2 (germline): SGHAT, FQDESV (reference sequence). The J segment lost 6 bases and the V segment lost 5 bases, leaving 12 bases of the junction unmatched. This CDR3 is 18 amino acids long. The CDR3 coding sequence is TGTGCCAGCAGCCAAATTCCGGGACTAGCGGGAGATGGCAATGAGCAGTTCTTC. Translated: CASSQIPGLAGDGNEQFF.

There are many counts of this clonotype. The chain couples TRBV4-1 to TRBJ1-5, with D hard to call. V gave up 0 bases and J gave up 0 bases, with 12 bases separating them. Per the germline V gene, CDR1 is MGHRA and CDR2 is YSYEKL. This CDR3 region has 17 residues. The CDR3 region has the DNA TGCGCCAGCAGCCAAGATCATCCATCCTATAGCAATCAGCCCCAGCATTTT. It yields the protein CASSQDHPSYSNQPQHF.

The rearrangement joins TRBV20-1 to TRBJ2-2; TRBD2 aligns across 8 bases. Germline values: CDR1 DFQATT, CDR2 SNEGSKA (reference sequence). This CDR3 is built from 15 residues. V was pared by 0 bases and J by 5 bases, with 5 bases of the junction left unmatched. The chain's CDR3 is CSARESLAGTGELFF. DNA for the CDR3: TGCAGTGCTAGAGAGAGTTTAGCGGGGACCGGGGAGCTGTTTTTT.

In its sample, this clonotype was seen a few times. The chain recombines TRBV12-3 or TRBV12-4 with TRBJ2-5; a weak D match, TRBD1 (6 bases). Trimming left V 5 bases short and J 4 bases short, with 23 bases between. The CDR3 totals 17 residues. CDR3 sequence reads: CASSLTHEGVIRETQYF. CDR3 nucleotide sequence: TGTGCCAGCAGTCTTACCCACGAGGGGGTGATTAGAGAGACCCAGTACTTC.

V gene TRBV7-9 combines with J gene TRBJ2-7; 7 bases line up with TRBD1. The CDR3 covers 14 residues. The V segment lost 2 bases and the J segment 2 bases; nucleotides outside the gene matches: 3. Germline CDR1 is SEHNR and CDR2 is FQNEAQ (reference sequence). The CDR3 sequence is CASSLKGQTYEQYF. CDR3 bases: TGTGCCAGCAGCTTAAAGGGACAGACCTACGAGCAGTACTTC.

In its sample, this clonotype was seen a few times. The V and J genes are TRBV23-1 and TRBJ1-4, with unresolved D. TRBV23-1 is flagged as an ORF with uncertain function. The CDR3 is 16 amino acids. Trimming removed 0 bases at V and 3 bases at J, with 11 bases between. In nucleotides, the CDR3 is TGCGCCAGCAGTCAATCTCGCCGGGATCCTAATGAAAAACTGTTTTTT. It translates to CASSQSRRDPNEKLFF.

The table lists this clonotype with a few counts. CDR3 coding DNA: TGTGCCAGCAGCCCTGTGCGCACCGGGGAGCTGTTTTTT. It is translated as CASSPVRTGELFF. This sequence joins TRBV7-2 and TRBJ2-2; no clear D. Germline CDR1 is SGHTA and CDR2 is FQGNSA. The CDR3 runs 13 residues. The V end was cut by 5 bases, the J end by 4 bases, with 8 bases between.

This clonotype was seen at least ten times. CDR3 residues: CSASSGSGDDQPQHF. The CDR3 DNA follows: TGCAGTGCTAGTTCAGGGTCTGGGGACGATCAGCCCCAGCATTTT. V is TRBV20-1 and J is TRBJ1-5; D possibly corresponds to TRBD1 (5 bases). Germline CDR1 and CDR2: DFQATT and SNEGSKA (reference sequence). This CDR3 is 15 amino acids long. Trimming removed 3 bases at V and 5 bases at J, with 17 bases between.

This clonotype has at least ten counts. This chain connects TRBV20-1 to TRBJ2-5; no clear D. The CDR3 is 15 residues long. Germline CDR1 reads DFQATT; CDR2 reads SNEGSKA (reference sequence). Between the trimmed V and J ends, which lost 0 bases and 3 bases, there was a span of 14 bases. The CDR3: CSARDLQANEETQYF. The CDR3 nucleotides are TGCAGTGCTAGAGATCTCCAGGCAAATGAAGAGACCCAGTACTTC.

This sequence joins TRBV25-1 and TRBJ2-7; D is ambiguous. Trimming shortened V by 8 bases and J by 5 bases, and 13 bases separated the two germline ends. The CDR3 is 12 residues long. Germline CDR1 MGHDK, CDR2 SYGVNS. The CDR3 DNA sequence: TGTGCCAGCGGCAGTGGATATAACGAGCAGTACTTC. This encodes CASGSGYNEQYF.

The V gene is TRBV5-5, the J gene TRBJ1-2, with D unresolved. Germline values: CDR1 SGHKS, CDR2 YYEKEE (reference sequence). This CDR3 spans 15 amino acids. V lost 0 bases and J lost 0, with 9 bases in between. As DNA, the CDR3 is TGTGCCAGCAGCTTGGACGGCCTAGCTAACTATGGCTACACCTTC. This encodes CASSLDGLANYGYTF.

This clonotype has just a few counts. V usage is TRBV7-2 and J usage is TRBJ2-1; 7 nucleotides line up with TRBD2. The CDR3 sequence is 15 residues long. Looked up from germline, CDR1 is SGHTA and CDR2 is FQGNSA. The V segment lost 5 bases and the J segment 4 bases; nucleotides outside the gene matches: 8. The CDR3 region has the DNA TGTGCCAGCAGCGGCTCGGCGGGAGCTTACAATGAGCAGTTCTTC. The encoded protein is CASSGSAGAYNEQFF.

Comments on this clonotype: A much larger clone lies one base from this, so it may be a read error. This rearrangement joins TRBV28 to TRBJ2-7; D ambiguous. Per the germline V gene, CDR1 is MDHEN and CDR2 is SYDVKM. This CDR3 is built from 12 residues. Written as DNA, the CDR3 is TGTGCCAGCAGTGGAAGCCACCGCGAGCTGTACTTC. Encoded protein: CASSGSHRELYF.

The chain uses TRBV13 and TRBJ2-4, with 8 bases matching TRBD2. The germline CDR1 and CDR2 sequences are PRHDT and FYEKMQ (reference sequence). There are 16 residues in the CDR3. Losses at the gene ends were 3 bases for V and 0 bases for J; bases not matched to a gene: 4. The CDR3 sequence is CASSFRGGEAKNIQYF. In DNA, the CDR3 is TGTGCCAGCAGCTTTCGGGGGGGAGAAGCCAAAAACATTCAGTACTTC.

This clonotype was detected ten times or more. One junction end disagrees with the germline gene, perhaps due to a read error. The chain has TRBV6-5 and TRBJ1-2; possible D gene TRBD1, 6 bases. The length of the CDR3 is 15 residues. The germline V gene encodes CDR1 MNHEY and CDR2 SVGAGI. CDR3 coding DNA: TGTGCCAGCAGCTACTCCCAGGGGCGAGTCTATGGCTACACCTTC. This gives the protein CASSYSQGRVYGYTF.

This clonotype was counted between two and nine times. The V and J genes are TRBV7-2 and TRBJ2-7; 10 nucleotides align to TRBD1. Germline trimming cut 6 bases from V and 3 bases from J; bases unmatched to any gene: 11. There are 16 residues in the CDR3. Germline values: CDR1 SGHTA, CDR2 FQGNSA. In nucleotides, the CDR3 is TGTGCCAGCAGATTATCCCCGGGACAGGGGAGCTACGAGCAGTACTTC. Translated: CASRLSPGQGSYEQYF.

Many counts were recorded for this clonotype. The gene calls are TRBV20-1 and TRBJ2-7; 9 nucleotides match TRBD2. J gave up 0 bases and V 6 bases, and 15 bases lay outside the gene matches. Germline V gene sequence: CDR1 DFQATT, CDR2 SNEGSKA (reference sequence). This CDR3 contains 17 residues. CDR3 in DNA: TGCAGTGCGAGCGGGGTAGCGGGGGATCAAAGCTCCTACGAGCAGTACTTC. As protein: CSASGVAGDQSSYEQYF.

Only a few counts were recorded for this clonotype. The chain combines TRBV6-1 with TRBJ2-5; D unresolved. The germline V gene encodes CDR1 MNHNS and CDR2 SASEGT. Trimming removed 6 bases at V and 4 bases at J, with 15 bases between. The CDR3 spans 14 residues. The CDR3 DNA reads as TGTGCCAGCAGCCCTCTAGAGAAGGTAGAGACCCAGTACTTC. Protein product: CASSPLEKVETQYF.

This clonotype was observed a few times. The J gene is TRBJ2-2, the V gene TRBV9, with 7 nucleotides matching TRBD2. Germline V CDR1 and CDR2: SGDLS, YYNGEE. With 2 bases clipped from V and 6 bases from J, the junction kept 4 bases outside the gene matches. The length of the CDR3 is 14 residues. The CDR3 coding sequence is TGTGCCAGCAGCGTGGGAACTAGCGCCGGGGAGCTGTTTTTT. Amino acids: CASSVGTSAGELFF. Together with reference TRBV9 and TRBJ2-2, the CDR3 gives the full variable domain: DSGVTQTPKHLITATGQRVTLRCSPRSGDLSVYWYQQSLDQGLQFLIQYYNGEERAKGNILERFSAQQFPDLHSELNLSSLELGDSALYFCASSVGTSAGELFFGEGSRLTVL.

The chain employs TRBV4-1 and TRBJ1-6, with D perhaps matching TRBD1 (5 bases). V dropped 3 bases and J dropped 7 bases, with 13 bases sitting between them. Germline V gene lookup returns CDR1 MGHRA and CDR2 YSYEKL. The CDR3 extends over 15 amino acids. CDR3 in amino acids: CASSQHEGENSPLHF. The CDR3 coding sequence is TGCGCCAGCAGCCAGCATGAAGGGGAGAATTCACCCCTCCACTTT.